Each of the 14 T cell receptor beta chains below was sequenced from the same sample in a study of vaccination and CD4 T cells after COVID-19. Which antigens these TCRs recognize remains unknown. Sequenced with the Oncomine TCR Beta short-read assay was DNA taken from cultured CD4+ T cells. TCRdb passed the PCR reads through MiXCR, listing each CDR3 protein once. The repertoire holds fewer than 30,000 distinct CDR3 sequences, with around a third as singletons. Time point given: late sampling 161 to 241 days after vaccination in a few convalescent patients. Treatment of the sample: roughly 10-day PBMC culture with coronavirus spike peptide pools or control peptides (ViraFEST assay). Sample: CD4+ T cells from blood, cultured in vitro, taken about 7 months after SARS-CoV-2 vaccination. These receptors all stem from a human donor who had recovered from COVID-19.

The gene calls are TRBV6-1 and TRBJ2-5; D may correspond to TRBD1 or TRBD2 (5 bases each). V lost 0 bases, J lost 5 bases, and 16 bases lay in between. The CDR3 has 16 residues. The germline CDR1 and CDR2 sequences are MNHNS and SASEGT. The CDR3 DNA follows: TGTGCCAGCAGTGAAGCGCAAGAGGGGCCCAGGGAGACCCAGTACTTC. Residues: CASSEAQEGPRETQYF.

This clonotype was seen more than once but under ten times. V and J are TRBV28 and TRBJ2-1; no definite D call. V lost 5 bases and J lost 5, with 4 bases in between. The CDR3 covers 11 residues. CDR1 MDHEN and CDR2 SYDVKM come from the germline V gene. Here the CDR3 reads CASSVNNEQFF. The CDR3 DNA reads TGTGCCAGCAGTGTGAACAATGAGCAGTTCTTC.

This clonotype showed up just a few times. The chain uses TRBV24-1 and TRBJ2-3; D is possibly TRBD1 (6 bases). CDR3 length: 12 amino acids. With 7 bases removed from V and 6 bases from J, the gap between germline ends came to 10 bases. Germline CDR1 reads KGHDR; CDR2 reads SFDVKD. CDR3 sequence: CATSRGGDTQYF. CDR3 coding DNA: TGTGCCACCAGCAGGGGCGGGGATACGCAGTATTTT.

V is TRBV20-1 and J is TRBJ2-1; D gene unclear. This CDR3 has 12 amino acids. Trimming took off 1 base at V and 3 bases at J, with 4 bases between the two ends. Germline lookup yields CDR1 DFQATT and CDR2 SNEGSKA (reference sequence). CDR3 sequence reads: CSARGDYNEQFF. In DNA, the CDR3 is TGCAGTGCTAGAGGCGACTACAATGAGCAGTTCTTC.

This clonotype appeared a single time. The chain joins TRBV5-1 to TRBJ2-7; 11 positions agree with TRBD2. The CDR3 loop spans 16 amino acids. The germline V gene encodes CDR1 SGHRS and CDR2 YFSETQ. V shed 1 base, J shed 0 bases, and the junction held 3 bases outside the gene matches. The CDR3 sequence is CASSLPGTSGSYEQYF. The CDR3 DNA sequence: TGCGCCAGCAGCTTGCCAGGGACTAGCGGCTCCTACGAGCAGTACTTC.

This clonotype turned up a few times. The rearrangement links TRBV24-1 to TRBJ2-1; D is ambiguous. CDR1 is KGHDR, CDR2 SFDVKD, per germline. The CDR3 extends over 16 amino acids. Trimming took 2 bases from V and 0 from J, leaving 10 bases between them. CDR3 sequence reads: CATSDSPMSSYNEQFF. Here the CDR3 DNA reads TGTGCCACCAGTGATTCTCCGATGAGCTCCTACAATGAGCAGTTCTTC.

This clonotype was detected a few times. The chain joins TRBV7-9 to TRBJ2-1; TRBD1 might be the D (7 bases). The V end was cut by 1 base, the J end by 4 bases, with 14 bases between. Germline V gene lookup returns CDR1 SEHNR and CDR2 FQNEAQ (reference sequence). The CDR3 runs 16 residues. CDR3 sequence reads: CASSLGGGTEYNEQFF. Here the CDR3 DNA reads TGTGCCAGCAGCTTAGGTGGGGGGACAGAGTACAATGAGCAGTTCTTC.

This clonotype was detected a few times. The rearrangement links TRBV2 to TRBJ2-7; the D is unclear. The CDR3 spans 12 residues. Germline V gene sequence: CDR1 SNHLY, CDR2 FYNNEI. V lost 2 bases to trimming and J lost 3 bases, with 5 bases between them. The CDR3 DNA follows: TGTGCCAGCAGTGAAAACGGCTACGAGCAGTACTTC. Translated, it gives CASSENGYEQYF.

The J gene is TRBJ2-1, the V gene TRBV20-1; no reliable D call. Trimming took 4 bases from V and 7 from J, leaving 11 bases between them. This CDR3 has 12 amino acids. Germline V CDR1 and CDR2: DFQATT, SNEGSKA (reference sequence). In DNA form, the CDR3 reads TGCAGTGCTATAGACACTACTAATGAGCAGTTCTTC. Its protein is CSAIDTTNEQFF.

By share, this clonotype ranks as medium-sized. The chain recombines TRBV7-2 with TRBJ1-6, with D possibly matching TRBD1 (6 bases). Deletions cut 1 base from V and 13 bases from J, with 14 bases between. The CDR3 runs 14 residues. Germline CDR1 is SGHTA and CDR2 is FQGNSA. CDR3 bases: TGTGCCAGCAGCTTAGACGGCTCGGGGGCCCCCCTCCACTTT. This sequence encodes CASSLDGSGAPLHF.

This clonotype has just a few counts. The rearrangement joins TRBV20-1 to TRBJ1-6; D not certain. Trimming removed 4 bases from V and 4 bases from J, with 17 bases in between. Germline lookup yields CDR1 DFQATT and CDR2 SNEGSKA (reference sequence). The CDR3 consists of 16 residues. The CDR3 nucleotides read TGCAGTGCTAAACCGCCAGGCCAATTTTATAATTCACCCCTCCACTTT. Translated: CSAKPPGQFYNSPLHF.

There are a few counts of this clonotype. The rearrangement links TRBV27 to TRBJ1-1, with a possible D match to TRBD1 (5 bases). The V end was cut by 6 bases, the J end by 3 bases, with 14 bases between. Germline loops: CDR1 MNHEY, CDR2 SMNVEV (reference sequence). The CDR3 runs 14 residues. The CDR3 nucleotides read TGTGCCAGCAGCCGTGGTGAGGGGCACACTGAAGCTTTCTTT. Protein sequence: CASSRGEGHTEAFF.

This chain uses TRBV7-2 with TRBJ2-5; D call uncertain. The V gene's germline CDR1 is SGHTA and CDR2 FQGNSA. This CDR3 contains 15 residues. The V gene lost 2 bases and the J gene lost 0 bases, with 10 bases spanning the gap. The CDR3 DNA reads TGTGCCAGCAGCTTAATGGTCACTAACCAAGAGACCCAGTACTTC. It is translated as CASSLMVTNQETQYF.

This clonotype has more than one count but fewer than ten. This sequence joins TRBV6-1 and TRBJ2-1; TRBD2 aligns across 9 bases. The CDR3 extends over 14 amino acids. V gave up 4 bases and J gave up 7 bases; unmatched junction bases: 5. The germline V gene has CDR1 MNHNS and CDR2 SASEGT. In nucleotides, the CDR3 is TGTGCCAGCAGTGGGGGTAGCGGGAGAAATGAGCAGTTCTTC. Its translation: CASSGGSGRNEQFF.